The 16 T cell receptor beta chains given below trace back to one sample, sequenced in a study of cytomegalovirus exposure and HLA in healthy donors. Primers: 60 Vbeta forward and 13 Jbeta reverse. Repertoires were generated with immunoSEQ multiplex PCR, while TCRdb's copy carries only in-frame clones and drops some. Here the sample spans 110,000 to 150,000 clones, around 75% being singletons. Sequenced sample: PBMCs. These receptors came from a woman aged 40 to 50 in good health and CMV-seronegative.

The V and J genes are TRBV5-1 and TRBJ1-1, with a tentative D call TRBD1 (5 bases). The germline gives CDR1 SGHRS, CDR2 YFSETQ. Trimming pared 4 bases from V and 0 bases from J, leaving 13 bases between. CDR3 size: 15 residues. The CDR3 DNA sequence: TGCGCCAGCAGCCGCCCAACAGGAATGAACACTGAAGCTTTCTTT. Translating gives CASSRPTGMNTEAFF.

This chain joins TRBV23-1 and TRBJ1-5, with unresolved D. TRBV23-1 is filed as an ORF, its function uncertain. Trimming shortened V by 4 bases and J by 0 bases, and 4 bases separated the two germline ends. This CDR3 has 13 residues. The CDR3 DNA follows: TGCGCCAGCAGTCTACATAGCAATCAGCCCCAGCATTTT. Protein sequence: CASSLHSNQPQHF.

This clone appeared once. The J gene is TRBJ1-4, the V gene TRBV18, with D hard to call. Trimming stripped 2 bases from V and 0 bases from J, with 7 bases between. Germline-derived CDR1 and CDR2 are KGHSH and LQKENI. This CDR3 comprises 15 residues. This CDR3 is CASSPAGTTNEKLFF. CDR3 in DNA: TGTGCCAGCTCACCAGCGGGTACAACTAATGAAAAACTGTTTTTT. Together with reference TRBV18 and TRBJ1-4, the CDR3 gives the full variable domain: NAGVMQNPRHLVRRRGQEARLRCSPMKGHSHVYWYRQLPEEGLKFMVYLQKENIIDESGMPKERFSAEFPKEGPSILRIQQVVRGDSAAYFCASSPAGTTNEKLFFGSGTQLSVL.

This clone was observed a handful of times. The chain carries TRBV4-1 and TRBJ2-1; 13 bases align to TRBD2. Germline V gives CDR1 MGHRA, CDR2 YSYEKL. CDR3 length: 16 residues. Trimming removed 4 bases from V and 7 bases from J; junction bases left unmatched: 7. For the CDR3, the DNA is TGCGCCAGCAGCCGTCACGGGACTAGCGGGAAGAATGAGCAGTTCTTC. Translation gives CASSRHGTSGKNEQFF.

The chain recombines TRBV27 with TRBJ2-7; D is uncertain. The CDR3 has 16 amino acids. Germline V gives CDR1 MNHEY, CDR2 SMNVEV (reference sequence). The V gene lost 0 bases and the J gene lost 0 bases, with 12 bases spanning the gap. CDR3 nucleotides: TGTGCCAGCAGTTTATCCGGGTTAGTGGGCTCCTACGAGCAGTACTTC. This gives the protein CASSLSGLVGSYEQYF.

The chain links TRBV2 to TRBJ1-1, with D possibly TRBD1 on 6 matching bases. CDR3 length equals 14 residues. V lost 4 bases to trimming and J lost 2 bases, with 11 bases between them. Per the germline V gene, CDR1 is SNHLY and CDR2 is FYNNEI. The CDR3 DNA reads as TGTGCCAGCAGTGGGAGGACAGCAAACACTGAAGCTTTCTTT. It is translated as CASSGRTANTEAFF.

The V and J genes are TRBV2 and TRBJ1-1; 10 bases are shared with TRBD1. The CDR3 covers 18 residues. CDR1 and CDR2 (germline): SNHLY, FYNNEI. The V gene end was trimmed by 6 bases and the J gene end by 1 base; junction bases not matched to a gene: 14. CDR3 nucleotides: TGTGCCAGCAGCCCCCCACAGGGACAGGGGTCGAGGAACACTGAAGCTTTCTTT. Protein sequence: CASSPPQGQGSRNTEAFF.

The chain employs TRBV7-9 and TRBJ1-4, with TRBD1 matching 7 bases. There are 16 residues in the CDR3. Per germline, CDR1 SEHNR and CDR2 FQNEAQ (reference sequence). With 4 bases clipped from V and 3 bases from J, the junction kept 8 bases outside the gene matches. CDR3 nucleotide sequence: TGTGCCAGCAGCTCCCGACAGGGAAGGGCTAATGAAAAACTGTTTTTT. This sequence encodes CASSSRQGRANEKLFF.

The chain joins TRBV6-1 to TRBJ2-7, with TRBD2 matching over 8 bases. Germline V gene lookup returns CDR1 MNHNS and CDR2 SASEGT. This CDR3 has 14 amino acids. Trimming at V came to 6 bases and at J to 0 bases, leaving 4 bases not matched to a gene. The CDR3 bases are TGTGCCAGCAGAACTAGCGGCCCCTCCTACGAGCAGTACTTC. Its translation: CASRTSGPSYEQYF.

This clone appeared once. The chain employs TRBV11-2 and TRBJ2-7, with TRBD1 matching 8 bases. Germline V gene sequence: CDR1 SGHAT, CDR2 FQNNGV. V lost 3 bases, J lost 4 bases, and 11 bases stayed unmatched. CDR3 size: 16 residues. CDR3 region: CASSFVYGQGAYEQYF. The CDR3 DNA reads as TGTGCCAGCAGCTTTGTGTACGGCCAGGGGGCTTACGAGCAGTACTTC.

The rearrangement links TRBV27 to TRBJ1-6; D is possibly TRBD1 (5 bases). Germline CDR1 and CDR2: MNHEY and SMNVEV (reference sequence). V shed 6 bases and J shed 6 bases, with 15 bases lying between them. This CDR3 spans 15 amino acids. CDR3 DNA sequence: TGTGCCAGCAGCCCTCTAGACAGAAGTAATTCACCCCTCCACTTT. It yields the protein CASSPLDRSNSPLHF.

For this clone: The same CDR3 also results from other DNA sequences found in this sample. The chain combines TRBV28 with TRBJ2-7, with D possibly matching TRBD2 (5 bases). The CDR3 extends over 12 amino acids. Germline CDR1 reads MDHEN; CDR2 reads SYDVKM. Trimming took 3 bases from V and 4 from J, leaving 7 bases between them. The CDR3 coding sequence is TGTGCCAGCAGTTTGGGCGGGTACGAGCAGTACTTC. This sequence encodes CASSLGGYEQYF.

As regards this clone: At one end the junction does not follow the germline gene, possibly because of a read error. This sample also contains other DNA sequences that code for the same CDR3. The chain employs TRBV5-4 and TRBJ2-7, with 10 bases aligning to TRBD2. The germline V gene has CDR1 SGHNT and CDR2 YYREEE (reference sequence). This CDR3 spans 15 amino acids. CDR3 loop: CASSGSGGAGYEQYF. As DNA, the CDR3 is TGCGCCAGCAGCGGAAGCGGGGGGGCCGGCTACGAGCAGTACTTC.

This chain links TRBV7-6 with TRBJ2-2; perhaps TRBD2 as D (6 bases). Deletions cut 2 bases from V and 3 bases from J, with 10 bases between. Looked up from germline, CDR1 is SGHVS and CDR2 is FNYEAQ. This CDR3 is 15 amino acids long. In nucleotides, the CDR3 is TGTGCCAGCAGCTTACTGCGGGGTGACACCGGGGAGCTGTTTTTT. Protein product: CASSLLRGDTGELFF.

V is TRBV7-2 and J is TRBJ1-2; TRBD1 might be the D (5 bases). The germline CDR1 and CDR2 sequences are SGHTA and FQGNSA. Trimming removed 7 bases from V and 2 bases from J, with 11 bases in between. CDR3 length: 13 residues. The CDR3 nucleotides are TGTGCCAGCAAGATAGGGGAAAACTATGGCTACACCTTC. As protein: CASKIGENYGYTF.

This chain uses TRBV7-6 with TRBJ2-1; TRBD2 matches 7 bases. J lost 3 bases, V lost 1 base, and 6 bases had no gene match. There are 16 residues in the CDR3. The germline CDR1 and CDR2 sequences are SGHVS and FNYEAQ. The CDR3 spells CASSLEVAGVYNEQFF. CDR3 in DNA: TGTGCCAGCAGCTTAGAGGTAGCGGGCGTCTACAATGAGCAGTTCTTC.